Described below is a single TCR beta chain sequence and its context. What it binds is unknown. Germline V gives CDR1 MNHEY, CDR2 SVGAGI. There are 18 residues in the CDR3. Researchers built TCR beta cDNA using 5'RACE template switching with UMIs. From the 5' RACE reads, TCRdb lists one entry per CDR3 protein and no DNA. The specimen's table records roughly 180,000 distinct CDR3 sequences. This record belongs to a study of T cells expressing NK-cell markers. Background on the study: Repertoires of TCR beta were obtained from T cells sorted as CD3+CD56+NKG2C+, CD3+CD56+NKG2C- and CD3+CD56-NKG2C+. The eight sequenced donors comprised seven who were HCMV-seropositive and one who was seronegative.

Points from the study as a whole: In roughly six donors, dominant CD3+CD56+NKG2C+ clonotypes ranked among the top 10 CD8+ clonotypes.

This TCR was recovered from a woman aged 18-70 years in good health. The source material was blood T cells: a sorted CD56 or NKG2C T cell subset, CD4+ or CD8+ T cells, or bulk PBMC T cells (not recorded which). The chain is built from TRBV6-5 and TRBJ1-4; TCRdb calls TRBD1, which cannot be checked without DNA. The CDR3 loop reads CASSYRQGVGATNEKLFF.